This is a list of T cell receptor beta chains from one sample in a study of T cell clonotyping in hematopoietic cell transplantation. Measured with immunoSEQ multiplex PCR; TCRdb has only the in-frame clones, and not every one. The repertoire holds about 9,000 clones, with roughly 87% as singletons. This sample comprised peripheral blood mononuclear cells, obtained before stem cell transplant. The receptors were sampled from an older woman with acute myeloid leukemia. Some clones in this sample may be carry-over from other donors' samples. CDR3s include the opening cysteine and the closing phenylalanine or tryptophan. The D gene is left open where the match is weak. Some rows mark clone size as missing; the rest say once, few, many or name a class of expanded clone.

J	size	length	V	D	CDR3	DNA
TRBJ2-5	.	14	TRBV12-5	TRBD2	CASGPGLAMQTQYF	TGTGCTAGTGGCCCGGGACTAGCGATGCAGACCCAGTACTTC
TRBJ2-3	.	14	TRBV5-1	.	CASSLGSGTDTQYF	TGCGCCAGCAGCTTGGGTAGCGGCACAGATACGCAGTATTTT
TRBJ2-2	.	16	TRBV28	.	CASSQYEGLSTGELFF	TGTGCCAGCAGTCAGTACGAAGGGTTGTCGACCGGGGAGCTGTTTTTT
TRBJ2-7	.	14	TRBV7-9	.	CASSLETPRDEQYF	TGTGCCAGCAGCTTAGAAACTCCGCGGGACGAGCAGTACTTC
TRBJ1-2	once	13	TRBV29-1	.	CSVDTIINYGYTF	TGCAGCGTTGACACGATCATTAACTATGGCTACACCTTC
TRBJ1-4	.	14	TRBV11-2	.	CASSPRTGNEKLFF	TGTGCCAGCAGCCCTAGGACGGGTAATGAAAAACTGTTTTTT
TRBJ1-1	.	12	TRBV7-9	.	CASSLLGRQAFF	TGTGCCAGCAGCTTACTTGGCCGCCAAGCTTTCTTT
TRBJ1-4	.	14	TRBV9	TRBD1	CASSGDRGREKLFF	TGTGCCAGCAGCGGGGACAGGGGGCGGGAAAAACTGTTTTTT
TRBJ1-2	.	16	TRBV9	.	CASSVGVLGDDYGYTF	TGTGCCAGCAGCGTAGGTGTCCTGGGAGATGACTATGGCTACACCTTC
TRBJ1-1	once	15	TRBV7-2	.	CASSPQNLLNTEAFF	TGTGCCAGCAGCCCCCAAAATCTTTTGAACACTGAAGCTTTCTTT
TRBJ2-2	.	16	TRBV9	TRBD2	CASSATSGTNTGELFF	TGTGCCAGCAGCGCAACTAGCGGTACGAACACCGGGGAGCTGTTTTTT
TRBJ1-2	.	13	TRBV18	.	CASSPRQEDGYTF	TGTGCCAGCTCACCACGACAGGAGGATGGCTACACCTTC
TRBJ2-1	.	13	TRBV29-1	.	CSVWEQGNNEQFF	TGCAGCGTGTGGGAACAAGGGAACAATGAGCAGTTCTTC